The 32 T cell receptor beta chains below all came from one sample that was sequenced in a study of spatial heterogeneity in lung cancer. Documented time point: blood at routine non-recurrence follow-up after resection. TCRdb re-analysed the 5' RACE reads in MiXCR, keeping a single row per CDR3 protein. This sample has under 150,000 distinct CDR3 sequences, with about a tenth found just once. Specimen: PBMCs, collected at follow-up. The receptor source for this set is a female donor with early-stage non-small cell lung cancer.

This clonotype was picked up many times. V gene TRBV12-3 or TRBV12-4 combines with J gene TRBJ1-5; D remains unclear. The CDR3 loop spans 15 amino acids. Between the trimmed V and J ends, which lost 1 base and 0 bases, there was a span of 7 bases. The CDR3: CASSLVENSNQPQHF. The DNA of the CDR3 is TGTGCCAGCAGTTTAGTGGAGAATAGCAATCAGCCCCAGCATTTT.

The gene calls are TRBV5-1 and TRBJ1-3, with TRBD1 matching 8 bases. Germline V gene sequence: CDR1 SGHRS, CDR2 YFSETQ. V gave up 5 bases and J gave up 2 bases; unmatched junction bases: 3. The CDR3 consists of 14 residues. For the CDR3, the DNA is TGCGCCAGCAGAGAGACAGGGGCTGGAAACACCATATATTTT. Residues: CASRETGAGNTIYF.

The chain employs TRBV7-2 and TRBJ1-4; 9 bases are a match to TRBD1. With V trimmed by 7 bases and J by 5 bases, 5 bases remained unmatched. CDR3 size: 14 residues. Germline V lookup: CDR1 SGHTA, CDR2 FQGNSA. CDR3 protein: CASKPGQGNEKLFF. CDR3 DNA: TGTGCCAGCAAGCCGGGACAGGGAAATGAAAAACTGTTTTTT. The whole variable domain, remainder taken from reference TRBV7-2 and TRBJ1-4, is GAGVSQSPSNKVTEKGKDVELRCDPISGHTALYWYRQSLGQGLEFLIYFQGNSAPDKSGLPSDRFSAERTGGSVSTLTIQRTQQEDSAVYLCASKPGQGNEKLFFGSGTQLSVL.

This clonotype was seen more than once but under ten times. The chain joins TRBV6-2 or TRBV6-3 to TRBJ2-7; D possibly corresponds to TRBD2 (5 bases). Germline CDR1 and CDR2: MNHEY and SVGEGT. Deletions cut 8 bases from V and 5 bases from J, with 19 bases between. The CDR3 extends over 14 amino acids. The CDR3 loop is CASQEDRLAHEQYV. The CDR3 DNA sequence: TGTGCCAGCCAAGAGGATAGGCTAGCCCACGAGCAGTACGTC.

J is TRBJ2-4 and V is TRBV6-2 or TRBV6-3; D is perhaps TRBD2 (5 bases). Per the germline V gene, CDR1 is MNHEY and CDR2 is SVGEGT. The germline V and J ends were trimmed by 6 bases and 0 bases, with 15 bases remaining between them. The CDR3 covers 16 residues. The CDR3 region is CASSPRGYTAKNIQYF. CDR3 coding DNA: TGTGCCAGCAGCCCCCGAGGGTATACAGCCAAAAACATTCAGTACTTC.

The chain carries TRBV20-1 and TRBJ2-7; tentative D call: TRBD2 (6 bases). CDR1 and CDR2 (germline): DFQATT, SNEGSKA (reference sequence). The germline V and J ends were trimmed by 0 bases and 4 bases, with 13 bases remaining between them. This CDR3 contains 14 residues. CDR3 in DNA: TGCAGTGCTAGAGAGTCTAGCGCGCTATACGAGCAGTACTTC. This sequence encodes CSARESSALYEQYF.

In this sample, this clonotype turned up many times. The chain links TRBV29-1 to TRBJ2-3; D might be TRBD2 (5 bases). CDR1 and CDR2 (germline): SQVTM, ANQGSEA. CDR3 length: 12 amino acids. V shed 6 bases and J shed 6 bases, with 13 bases lying between them. The CDR3 here is CSVANSVDTQYF. The CDR3 nucleotides are TGCAGCGTGGCTAATAGCGTGGATACGCAGTATTTT.

This clonotype appeared a few times. The chain joins TRBV5-1 to TRBJ1-1, with 9 bases identical to TRBD1. The CDR3 totals 15 residues. V trimming: 3 bases; J trimming: 4 bases; junction bases outside the gene matches: 7. Germline lookup yields CDR1 SGHRS and CDR2 YFSETQ. The DNA of the CDR3 is TGCGCCAGCAGCTCACAGGGGGCAGGGGGCACTGAAGCTTTCTTT. It yields the protein CASSSQGAGGTEAFF.

The chain is built from TRBV27 and TRBJ1-2; D is perhaps TRBD1 (5 bases). The CDR3 covers 18 residues. Trimming took 3 bases from V and 4 from J, leaving 24 bases between them. In germline, CDR1 is MNHEY, CDR2 SMNVEV (reference sequence). The CDR3 nucleotides are TGTGCCAGCAGTTTTGCCGGAGGTGGTTCCAGGGCCACCTATGGCTACACCTTC. The encoded protein is CASSFAGGGSRATYGYTF.

This clonotype has only a few counts. CDR3 in DNA: TGTGCCAGCAGCTTTGACAGGTTGGGCACAGATACGCAGTATTTT. This sequence encodes CASSFDRLGTDTQYF. The J gene is TRBJ2-3, the V gene TRBV7-2; possible D gene TRBD1, 6 bases. The CDR3 runs 15 residues. The germline V gene has CDR1 SGHTA and CDR2 FQGNSA. The V gene lost 3 bases and the J gene lost 1 base, with 11 bases spanning the gap.

This clonotype was counted only a few times. V and J are TRBV25-1 and TRBJ2-3; D may match TRBD1 or TRBD2 (5 bases each). The CDR3 covers 16 residues. Germline values: CDR1 MGHDK, CDR2 SYGVNS. V lost 7 bases and J 6 bases, leaving 23 bases between the germline ends. The CDR3 loop reads CASNIKWGSPSDTQYF. The CDR3 region has the DNA TGTGCCAGCAATATTAAGTGGGGGAGCCCCTCGGATACGCAGTATTTT. Drawing the rest from reference TRBV25-1 and TRBJ2-3, the complete variable domain is EADIYQTPRYLVIGTGKKITLECSQTMGHDKMYWYQQDPGMELHLIHYSYGVNSTEKGDLSSESTVSRIRTEHFPLTLESARPSHTSQYLCASNIKWGSPSDTQYFGPGTRLTVL.

At least ten counts were recorded for this clonotype. The chain is built from TRBV6-5 and TRBJ2-5; possible D gene TRBD2, 5 bases. V lost 5 bases to trimming and J lost 9 bases, with 13 bases between them. The CDR3 totals 12 residues. CDR1 and CDR2 (germline): MNHEY, SVGAGI. The CDR3 region is CASSPMAGAQYF. The DNA of the CDR3 is TGTGCCAGCAGTCCTATGGCCGGGGCCCAGTACTTC.

This clonotype has more than one count but fewer than ten. The chain carries TRBV7-8 and TRBJ2-1; 9 bases map to TRBD2. Germline-derived CDR1 and CDR2 are SGHVS and FQNEAQ. With V trimmed by 4 bases and J by 7 bases, 8 bases remained unmatched. CDR3 size: 15 residues. CDR3 protein: CASSSLAGRRNEQFF. The DNA of the CDR3 is TGTGCCAGCAGCTCTCTAGCGGGAAGGAGGAATGAGCAGTTCTTC. Supplemented by reference TRBV7-8 and TRBJ2-1, the full variable domain reads GAGVSQSPRYKVAKRGQDVALRCDPISGHVSLFWYQQALGQGPEFLTYFQNEAQLDKSGLPSDRFFAERPEGSVSTLKIQRTQQEDSAVYLCASSSLAGRRNEQFFGPGTRLTVL.

This clonotype was counted at least ten times. The rearrangement uses TRBV11-1 and TRBJ2-7; no reliable D call. V lost 7 bases to trimming and J lost 4 bases, with 17 bases between them. The CDR3 is made up of 14 amino acids. Germline CDR1 is SGHAT and CDR2 is FQDESV (reference sequence). The CDR3: CASTKTAGPYEQYF. CDR3 nucleotides: TGTGCCAGCACCAAAACTGCAGGCCCATACGAGCAGTACTTC.

This clonotype was observed a few times. The gene calls are TRBV25-1 and TRBJ2-1; TRBD2 matches 14 bases. J lost 8 bases, V lost 3 bases, and 6 bases had no gene match. The CDR3 totals 16 residues. CDR1 MGHDK and CDR2 SYGVNS come from the germline V gene. Here the CDR3 DNA reads TGTGCCAGCAGTGAGGCTGGGACTAGCGGGAGCTATGAGCAGTTCTTC. Protein product: CASSEAGTSGSYEQFF.

Turning to this clonotype: One base away lies a much larger clone, so this may be a sequencing read error. The chain recombines TRBV6-1 with TRBJ1-5; the match to TRBD1 covers 7 bases. After removal of 6 bases from V and 5 bases from J, the junction contained 10 bases not matched to a gene. Germline assignment: CDR1 MNHNS and CDR2 SASEGT. The CDR3 has 15 amino acids. The CDR3 coding sequence is TGTGCCAGCAGACAACCGGGACAGCTCGATCAGCCCCAGCATTTT. Translated: CASRQPGQLDQPQHF.

This clonotype was observed many times. The V and J genes are TRBV10-3 and TRBJ2-5; D unclear. CDR3 length equals 12 residues. Germline assignment: CDR1 ENHRY and CDR2 SYGVKD. V shed 3 bases and J shed 4 bases, with 6 bases lying between them. CDR3 coding DNA: TGTGCCATCAGTGACATGGGAGAGACCCAGTACTTC. Translation: CAISDMGETQYF.

A few counts support this clonotype. The gene calls are TRBV3-1 and TRBJ2-2; TRBD2 is a possible D gene (5 bases). V lost 3 bases, J lost 4 bases, and 9 bases lay in between. The CDR3 is 14 residues long. The germline gives CDR1 LGHDT, CDR2 YNNKEL (reference sequence). The CDR3 reads CASSQSGITGELFF. The CDR3 nucleotides are TGTGCCAGCAGCCAGAGCGGTATCACCGGGGAGCTGTTTTTT.

This clonotype was counted a few times. J is TRBJ2-7 and V is TRBV2; TRBD1 might be the D (6 bases). V lost 7 bases to trimming and J lost 7 bases, with 17 bases between them. The germline V gene encodes CDR1 SNHLY and CDR2 FYNNEI. The CDR3 runs to 13 residues. For the CDR3, the DNA is TGTGCCAGCAATGGGGGCTATCTTGGAGAGCAGTACTTC. This sequence encodes CASNGGYLGEQYF. Complete variable domain (other parts from reference TRBV2 and TRBJ2-7): EPEVTQTPSHQVTQMGQEVILRCVPISNHLYFYWYRQILGQKVEFLVSFYNNEISEKSEIFDDQFSVERPDGSNFTLKIRSTKLEDSAMYFCASNGGYLGEQYFGPGTRLTVT.

In its sample, this clonotype was seen many times. This chain links TRBV7-2 with TRBJ2-3; TRBD2 aligns across 9 bases. V lost 5 bases, J lost 2 bases, and 5 bases stayed unmatched. The germline CDR1 and CDR2 sequences are SGHTA and FQGNSA. CDR3 size: 15 residues. The CDR3 coding sequence is TGTGCCAGCAGCCGCACTAGCGGGTCCACAGATACGCAGTATTTT. It specifies CASSRTSGSTDTQYF. The full variable domain, in which reference TRBV7-2 and TRBJ2-3 provide the parts outside the CDR3, is GAGVSQSPSNKVTEKGKDVELRCDPISGHTALYWYRQSLGQGLEFLIYFQGNSAPDKSGLPSDRFSAERTGGSVSTLTIQRTQQEDSAVYLCASSRTSGSTDTQYFGPGTRLTVL.

This clonotype has at least ten counts. The CDR3 loop reads CASSSEGQATYEQYV. The DNA for the CDR3 is TGTGCCAGCAGTTCCGAGGGGCAGGCCACCTACGAGCAGTACGTC. This sequence joins TRBV28 and TRBJ2-7; D is perhaps TRBD1 or TRBD2 (5 bases each). CDR1 is MDHEN and CDR2 is SYDVKM in the germline V gene. Trimming pared 4 bases from V and 2 bases from J, leaving 15 bases between. This CDR3 is 15 amino acids long.

This clonotype was seen once. The chain couples TRBV27 to TRBJ1-4; the match to TRBD1 covers 9 bases. After removal of 7 bases from V and 14 bases from J, the junction contained 17 bases not matched to a gene. The CDR3 length is 15 residues. The germline V gene has CDR1 MNHEY and CDR2 SMNVEV (reference sequence). The CDR3 region is CASTPDRGLMKRLFF. The CDR3 DNA reads as TGTGCCAGCACTCCGGACAGGGGATTAATGAAAAGGCTGTTTTTT. Full variable domain (outside the CDR3, taken from reference TRBV27 and TRBJ1-4): EAQVTQNPRYLITVTGKKLTVTCSQNMNHEYMSWYRQDPGLGLRQIYYSMNVEVTDKGDVPEGYKVSRKEKRNFPLILESPSPNQTSLYFCASTPDRGLMKRLFFGSGTQLSVL.

The chain couples TRBV29-1 to TRBJ1-2; no reliable D call. Germline CDR1 is SQVTM and CDR2 is ANQGSEA. The CDR3 spans 11 residues. V was trimmed by 3 bases and J by 4 bases, leaving 6 bases between them. The CDR3 coding sequence is TGCAGCGTTGAGGGTCGCTATGGCTACACCTTC. Protein sequence: CSVEGRYGYTF.

The V and J genes are TRBV12-3 or TRBV12-4 and TRBJ1-2; TRBD1 agrees at 9 bases. J lost 7 bases, V lost 6 bases, and 9 bases had no gene match. This CDR3 is 14 amino acids long. The DNA of the CDR3 is TGTGCCAGCAGAAGGGACAGGGCATCGGTTGGCTACACCTTC. Its translation is CASRRDRASVGYTF.

V and J are TRBV12-3 or TRBV12-4 and TRBJ1-1; unclear D gene. The CDR3 consists of 12 residues. The V end was cut by 3 bases, the J end by 4 bases, with 6 bases between. The CDR3 sequence: CASSFQSTEAFF. For the CDR3, the DNA is TGTGCCAGCAGTTTCCAGAGCACTGAAGCTTTCTTT.

This clonotype was seen ten or more times. The rearrangement links TRBV10-2 to TRBJ2-1, with 12 bases identical to TRBD2. The germline gives CDR1 WSHSY, CDR2 SAAADI. The CDR3 runs 13 residues. The ends lost 8 bases at V and 5 bases at J; junction bases unmatched: 1. CDR3 residues: CASRLAGDNEQFF. The CDR3 DNA follows: TGCGCCAGCCGACTAGCGGGAGACAATGAGCAGTTCTTC.

The rearrangement joins TRBV19 to TRBJ1-5, with TRBD1 matching 11 bases. This CDR3 is built from 14 residues. Per the germline V gene, CDR1 is LNHDA and CDR2 is SQIVND (reference sequence). The ends lost 8 bases at V and 4 bases at J; junction bases unmatched: 4. In DNA form, the CDR3 reads TGTGCCAGTGCCGGGACAGGGGGTAATCAGCCCCAGCATTTT. Its protein product is CASAGTGGNQPQHF. The variable domain in full, completed from reference TRBV19 and TRBJ1-5, reads DGGITQSPKYLFRKEGQNVTLSCEQNLNHDAMYWYRQDPGQGLRLIYYSQIVNDFQKGDIAEGYSVSREKKESFPLTVTSAQKNPTAFYLCASAGTGGNQPQHFGDGTRLSIL.

The chain links TRBV24-1 to TRBJ2-2; 8 bases are a match to TRBD1. This CDR3 spans 14 amino acids. Germline lookup yields CDR1 KGHDR and CDR2 SFDVKD. Germline trimming cut 9 bases from V and 1 base from J; bases unmatched to any gene: 3. The CDR3 loop reads CATRQGLNTGELFF. The DNA of the CDR3 is TGTGCCACCCGACAGGGGCTGAACACCGGGGAGCTGTTTTTT.

This clonotype was seen a handful of times. The CDR3 DNA follows: TGTGCCAGCAGCTTATTCCAGAGCGATACGCAGTATTTT. Protein sequence: CASSLFQSDTQYF. The chain recombines TRBV7-2 with TRBJ2-3; D gene unclear. CDR3 length: 13 amino acids. V lost 2 bases and J lost 6, with 9 bases in between. Per germline, CDR1 SGHTA and CDR2 FQGNSA.

This clonotype was seen only a few times. V gene TRBV6-2 or TRBV6-3 combines with J gene TRBJ1-5, with no clear D. V was pared by 0 bases and J by 0 bases, with 18 bases between. Germline CDR1 is MNHEY and CDR2 is SVGEGT. CDR3 size: 19 residues. The CDR3 sequence is CASSYSSRTELYSNQPQHF. CDR3 in DNA: TGTGCCAGCAGTTACTCCTCCCGGACTGAGCTTTATAGCAATCAGCCCCAGCATTTT.

This clonotype was recorded at least ten times. This chain links TRBV18 with TRBJ1-1, with D unresolved. This CDR3 spans 15 amino acids. The germline V gene encodes CDR1 KGHSH and CDR2 LQKENI. V gave up 1 base and J gave up 8 bases, with 17 bases separating them. CDR3 sequence reads: CASSPREELLREAFF. CDR3 in DNA: TGTGCCAGCTCACCACGCGAGGAGTTACTTAGGGAAGCTTTCTTT.

The chain uses TRBV28 and TRBJ1-2, with D tentatively TRBD1 (5 bases). The CDR3 is made up of 12 amino acids. Germline CDR1 is MDHEN and CDR2 is SYDVKM. V was trimmed by 4 bases and J by 14 bases, leaving 17 bases between them. CDR3 in amino acids: CASSWGSRGQTF. The CDR3, as DNA: TGTGCCAGCAGTTGGGGGTCGAGGGGCCAGACCTTC.